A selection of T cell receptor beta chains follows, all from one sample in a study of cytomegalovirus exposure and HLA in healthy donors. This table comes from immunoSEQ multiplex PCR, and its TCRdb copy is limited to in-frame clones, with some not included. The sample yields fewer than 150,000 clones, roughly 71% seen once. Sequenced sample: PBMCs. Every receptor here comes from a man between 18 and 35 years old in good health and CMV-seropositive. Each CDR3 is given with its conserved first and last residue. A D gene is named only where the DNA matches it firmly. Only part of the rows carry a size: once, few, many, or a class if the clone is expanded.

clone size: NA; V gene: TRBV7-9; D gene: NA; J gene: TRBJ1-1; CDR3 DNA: TGTGCCAGCAGCCCGGGACAAACCCTGAACACTGAAGCTTTCTTT; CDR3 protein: CASSPGQTLNTEAFF
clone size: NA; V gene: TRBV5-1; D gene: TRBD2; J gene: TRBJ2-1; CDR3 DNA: TGCGCCAGCAGCTTGGACCTAGCGGGGGCCTACAATGAGCAGTTCTTC; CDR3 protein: CASSLDLAGAYNEQFF
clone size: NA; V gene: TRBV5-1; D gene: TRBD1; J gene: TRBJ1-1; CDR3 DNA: TGCGCCAGCAGCGTCATGGGACAGGGCACTGAAGCTTTCTTT; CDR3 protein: CASSVMGQGTEAFF
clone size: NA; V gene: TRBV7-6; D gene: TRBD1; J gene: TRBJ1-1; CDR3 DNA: TGTGCCAGCAGCCCATCAAGACAGGGAGAAGCTTTCTTT; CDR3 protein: CASSPSRQGEAFF
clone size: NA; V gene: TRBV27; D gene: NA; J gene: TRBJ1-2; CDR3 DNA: TGTGCCAGCAGTTTTACCAGGGCCTATGGCTACACCTTC; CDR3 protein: CASSFTRAYGYTF
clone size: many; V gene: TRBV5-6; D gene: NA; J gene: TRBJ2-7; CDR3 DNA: TGTGCCAGCAGCCCCCGGGTCCTAAGGGGTCCCGAGCAGTACTTC; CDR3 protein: CASSPRVLRGPEQYF
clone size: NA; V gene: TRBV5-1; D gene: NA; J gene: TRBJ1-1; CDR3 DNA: TGCGCCAGCAGCTCCTACAACACTGAAGCTTTCTTT; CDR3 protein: CASSSYNTEAFF
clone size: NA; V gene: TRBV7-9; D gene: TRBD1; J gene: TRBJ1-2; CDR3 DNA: TGTGCCAGCAGCTTAGCGGGACAGGTTAACTATGGCTACACCTTC; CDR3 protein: CASSLAGQVNYGYTF
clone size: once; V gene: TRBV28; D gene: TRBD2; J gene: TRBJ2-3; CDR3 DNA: TGTGCCAGCAGAGAGCGGGGGAAGCGGGGTACGCAGTATTTT; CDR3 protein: CASRERGKRGTQYF
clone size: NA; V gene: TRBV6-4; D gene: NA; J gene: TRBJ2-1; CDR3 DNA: TGTGCCAGCAACTTTCGAGCCCTAAGCTCCTACAATGAGCAGTTCTTC; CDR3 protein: CASNFRALSSYNEQFF
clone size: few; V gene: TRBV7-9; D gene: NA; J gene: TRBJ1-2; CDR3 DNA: TGTGCCAGCAGGCAATCGAATTCGCGGGGGCGCGTCTATGGCTACACCTTC; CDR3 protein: CASRQSNSRGRVYGYTF
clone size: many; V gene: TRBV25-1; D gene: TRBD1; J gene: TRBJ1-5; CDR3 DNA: TGTGCCAGCAGTGAACAGGGGGATAGTCAGCCCCAGCATTTT; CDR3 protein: CASSEQGDSQPQHF
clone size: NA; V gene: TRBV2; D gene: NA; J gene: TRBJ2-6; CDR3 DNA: TGTGCCAGCAGTGTTTCCAGCTCTGGGGCCAACGTCCTGACTTTC; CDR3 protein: CASSVSSSGANVLTF
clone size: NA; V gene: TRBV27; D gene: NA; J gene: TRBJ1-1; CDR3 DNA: TGTGCCAGCAGTCCCATCGACAGGCTGAACACTGAAGCTTTCTTT; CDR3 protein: CASSPIDRLNTEAFF
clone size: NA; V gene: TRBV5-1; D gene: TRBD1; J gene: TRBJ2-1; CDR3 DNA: TGCGCCAGCAGCTCGACGACAGGGAGCAATGAGCAGTTCTTC; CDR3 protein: CASSSTTGSNEQFF
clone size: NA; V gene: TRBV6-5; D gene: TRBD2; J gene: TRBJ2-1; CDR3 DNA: TGTGCCAGCAGCTCTAGCGGGGGGTCTCCCAATGAGCAGTTCTTC; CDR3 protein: CASSSSGGSPNEQFF
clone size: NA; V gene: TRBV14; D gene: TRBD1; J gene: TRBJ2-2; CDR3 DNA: TGTGCCAGCAGCCAAGACCGACAGGGTAGCTACACCGGGGAGCTGTTTTTT; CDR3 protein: CASSQDRQGSYTGELFF
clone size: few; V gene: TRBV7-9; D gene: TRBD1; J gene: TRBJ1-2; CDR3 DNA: TGTGCCAGCAGCTCCGGAACAGGGGGCCGGTATGGCTACACCTTC; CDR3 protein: CASSSGTGGRYGYTF
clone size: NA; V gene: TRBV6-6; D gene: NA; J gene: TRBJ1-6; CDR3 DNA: TGTGCCAGCACCTTATGGGGAGGGGAAAATTCACCCCTCCACTTT; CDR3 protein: CASTLWGGENSPLHF
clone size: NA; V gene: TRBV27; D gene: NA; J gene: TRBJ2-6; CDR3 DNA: TGTGCCACACTCCCCAGGTTTCTATCTGGGGCCAACGTCCTGACTTTC; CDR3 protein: CATLPRFLSGANVLTF
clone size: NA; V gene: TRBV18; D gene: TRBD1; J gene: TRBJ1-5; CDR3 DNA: TGTGCCAGCTCACCCAGGGGGAACAATCAGCCCCAGCATTTT; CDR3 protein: CASSPRGNNQPQHF
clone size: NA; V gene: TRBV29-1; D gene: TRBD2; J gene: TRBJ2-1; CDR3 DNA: TGCAGCGCCTACGGGGGGGTGAGCTCCTACAATGAGCAGTTCTTC; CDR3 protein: CSAYGGVSSYNEQFF
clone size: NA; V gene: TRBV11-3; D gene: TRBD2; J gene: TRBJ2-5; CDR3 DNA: TGTGCCAGCAGCCTAGCCGGGACTAGTGGGACCCAGTACTTC; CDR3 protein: CASSLAGTSGTQYF
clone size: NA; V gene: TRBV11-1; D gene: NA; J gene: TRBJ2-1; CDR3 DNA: TGTGCCAGCAGCTTAGTATCTCCGGTCTACAATGAGCAGTTCTTC; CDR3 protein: CASSLVSPVYNEQFF
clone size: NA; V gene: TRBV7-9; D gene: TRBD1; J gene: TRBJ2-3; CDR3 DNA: TGTGCCAGCAGTCGAGAGGGGGCGGATACGCAGTATTTT; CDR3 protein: CASSREGADTQYF
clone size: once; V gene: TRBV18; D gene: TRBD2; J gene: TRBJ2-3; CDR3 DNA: TGTGCCAGCTCTCTCCAGACTAGCGGTTACACAGATACGCAGTATTTT; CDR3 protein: CASSLQTSGYTDTQYF
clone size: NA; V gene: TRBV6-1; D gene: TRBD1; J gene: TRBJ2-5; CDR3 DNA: TGTGCCAGCAGAACCGACAGGGGAGTAGGAAAGACCCAGTACTTC; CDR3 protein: CASRTDRGVGKTQYF
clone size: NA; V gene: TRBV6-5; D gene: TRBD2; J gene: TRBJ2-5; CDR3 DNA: TGTGCCAGCAGTGGTACGGGGGGGCCTTTTGAGACCCAGTACTTC; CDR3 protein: CASSGTGGPFETQYF
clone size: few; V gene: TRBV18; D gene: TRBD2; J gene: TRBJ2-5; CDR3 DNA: TGTGCCAGCTCACAAACGGGGGGCCAAGAGACCCAGTACTTC; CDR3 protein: CASSQTGGQETQYF
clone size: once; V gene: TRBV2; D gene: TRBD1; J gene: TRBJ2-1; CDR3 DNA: TGTGCCAGCAGTAGGGGACAGGGGGCGATTAGTGAGCAGTTCTTC; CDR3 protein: CASSRGQGAISEQFF
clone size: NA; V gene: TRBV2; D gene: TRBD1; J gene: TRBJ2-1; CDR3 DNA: TGTGCCGGAAAGACAGGGAGCAATGAGCAGTTCTTC; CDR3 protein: CAGKTGSNEQFF
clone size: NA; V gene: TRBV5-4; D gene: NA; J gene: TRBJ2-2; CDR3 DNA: TGTGCCAGCAGCTTTAGCAGGGGAGGGACGCGCGGGGAGCTGTTTTTT; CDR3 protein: CASSFSRGGTRGELFF
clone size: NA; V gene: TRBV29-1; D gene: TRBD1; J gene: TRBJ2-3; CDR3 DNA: TGCAGCGACGCCGGGACAGGGAGCACAGATACGCAGTATTTT; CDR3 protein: CSDAGTGSTDTQYF